This T cell receptor (beta chain) is from a study of blood T cell repertoires in COVID-19. The V end was cut by 5 bases, the J end by 9 bases, with 19 bases between. The germline gives CDR1 SGHAT, CDR2 FQNNGV. The CDR3 extends over 14 amino acids. This clone was detected once. Assay: immunoSEQ multiplex PCR; the TCRdb copy retains only in-frame clones and omits some. The sample includes about 210,000 clones, 60% to 85% of them seen just once. The sequence was collected from a woman in her 70s with acute or convalescent COVID-19. The chain couples TRBV11-2 to TRBJ1-2, with D maybe TRBD1 (6 bases). Specimen: peripheral blood. CDR3 bases: TGTGCCAGCAGCCCCGCCTCGGGGGGGCGAAGCTACACCTTC. This translates into CASSPASGGRSYTF.